Shown below are 10 T cell receptor beta chains from a single sample sequenced in a study of identical twins. MiXCR, applied by TCRdb to the 5' RACE reads, yields one record per CDR3 protein. The table shows a few hundred thousand distinct CDR3 sequences, with more than 20% occurring only once. This sample was also put to use in a study of T cells expressing NK-cell markers.

The sequenced material came from CD4+ T cells sorted from blood. Receptors originate from a woman under 30 in good health.

The V and J genes are TRBV20-1 and TRBJ2-3, with 7 bases identical to TRBD2. V shed 4 bases, J shed 5 bases, and the junction held 15 bases outside the gene matches. From germline, CDR1 is DFQATT and CDR2 SNEGSKA (reference sequence). The CDR3 runs to 16 residues. The CDR3, as DNA: TGCAGTGCTAACCTCCTGAAGGCGGGAGAAGAAGATACGCAGTATTTT. Protein sequence: CSANLLKAGEEDTQYF.

The rearrangement links TRBV27 to TRBJ2-7, with D unclear. The germline V gene encodes CDR1 MNHEY and CDR2 SMNVEV (reference sequence). Between the trimmed V and J ends, which lost 7 bases and 2 bases, there was a span of 12 bases. This CDR3 comprises 13 residues. CDR3 in DNA: TGTGCCAGCAAAGTCGTGGGCACCTACGAGCAGTACTTC. Translating gives CASKVVGTYEQYF.

This clonotype has at least ten counts. This chain links TRBV6-1 with TRBJ2-5; maybe TRBD2 (6 bases). The CDR3 runs 14 residues. Germline V gene sequence: CDR1 MNHNS, CDR2 SASEGT. V was pared by 5 bases and J by 5 bases, with 15 bases between. Here the CDR3 DNA reads TGTGCCAGCAGTCCCCAAGGAGGGAAGGAGACCCAGTACTTC. Encoded protein: CASSPQGGKETQYF.

V usage is TRBV20-1 and J usage is TRBJ2-2; 11 positions match TRBD2. Germline V lookup: CDR1 DFQATT, CDR2 SNEGSKA (reference sequence). Trimming took 3 bases from V and 9 from J; bases not matched to a gene: 6. The CDR3 is 14 amino acids. The CDR3 DNA follows: TGCAGTGCTAGTATAGCGGGAGGGCGTCGGGAGCTGTTTTTT. Protein product: CSASIAGGRRELFF.

This clonotype turned up a few times. V gene TRBV6-5 combines with J gene TRBJ2-2; D is undetermined. The germline V gene has CDR1 MNHEY and CDR2 SVGAGI. The CDR3 is made up of 15 amino acids. The V end lost 2 bases, the J end lost 4 bases, and 11 bases lay between the germline ends. The CDR3 spells CASSYRGPITGELFF. In DNA, the CDR3 is TGTGCCAGCAGTTACCGTGGACCCATCACCGGGGAGCTGTTTTTT.

The chain joins TRBV5-1 to TRBJ2-7; D may be TRBD2 (6 bases). V was shortened by 6 bases and J by 2 bases, with 15 bases between the two germline ends. Germline V lookup: CDR1 SGHRS, CDR2 YFSETQ. This CDR3 region has 14 residues. CDR3 sequence reads: CASTINGGAYEQYF. In DNA form, the CDR3 reads TGCGCCAGCACCATCAACGGGGGAGCCTACGAGCAGTACTTC.

This clonotype was seen more than once but under ten times. The genes are TRBV12-3 or TRBV12-4 and TRBJ2-5; D might be TRBD2 (5 bases). The CDR3 contains 15 residues. V dropped 3 bases and J dropped 0 bases, with 11 bases sitting between them. CDR3 coding DNA: TGTGCCAGCAGTTTGGGAGCGACCGACCAAGAGACCCAGTACTTC. Translating gives CASSLGATDQETQYF.

This clonotype has only one observation. This chain connects TRBV7-9 to TRBJ1-1; D is undetermined. The germline V gene encodes CDR1 SEHNR and CDR2 FQNEAQ (reference sequence). The CDR3 sequence is 12 residues long. V gave up 1 base and J gave up 7 bases, with 7 bases separating them. CDR3 sequence: CASSLDDFEAFF. The CDR3, as DNA: TGTGCCAGCAGCTTAGACGACTTTGAAGCTTTCTTT.

This clonotype showed up just a few times. V is TRBV20-1 and J is TRBJ2-1, with 7 bases fitting TRBD1. This CDR3 is 14 amino acids long. With 6 bases clipped from V and 4 bases from J, the junction kept 9 bases outside the gene matches. Germline CDR1 reads DFQATT; CDR2 reads SNEGSKA (reference sequence). The CDR3 protein is CSALFGTVYNEQFF. The CDR3 DNA reads TGCAGTGCCCTATTCGGGACAGTTTACAATGAGCAGTTCTTC.

This clonotype has just a few counts. The V and J genes are TRBV4-3 and TRBJ2-5; 9 bases map to TRBD1. The CDR3 is 15 residues long. The germline V gene has CDR1 LGHNA and CDR2 YSLEER. Unmatched junction bases numbered 10, after V lost 0 bases and J lost 11 bases. The CDR3 reads CASSQDRRDRAAQYF. CDR3 in DNA: TGCGCCAGCAGCCAAGATAGAAGGGACAGGGCAGCTCAGTACTTC.